One and the same sample provided the 21 T cell receptor beta chains below, sequenced in a study of blood T cell repertoires in COVID-19. The assay was immunoSEQ multiplex PCR, and TCRdb's table has in-frame clones only and misses some. The sample has about 94,000 clones; around 82% are singletons. The sequenced material came from peripheral blood. The receptors derive from a man in his 60s with acute or convalescent COVID-19.

The chain is built from TRBV12-5 and TRBJ1-1; D is perhaps TRBD1 (5 bases). CDR1 is LGHNT, CDR2 FRNRAP, per germline. This CDR3 spans 15 amino acids. V was cut by 2 bases and J by 3 bases, with 13 bases left in between. The CDR3 sequence is CASGLFQGEYTEAFF. Written as DNA, the CDR3 is TGTGCTAGTGGTTTGTTCCAGGGCGAATACACTGAAGCTTTCTTT.

The chain combines TRBV7-9 with TRBJ1-4, with TRBD1 identical over 7 bases. Per the germline V gene, CDR1 is SEHNR and CDR2 is FQNEAQ (reference sequence). V shed 5 bases and J 8 bases; nucleotides not matched to a gene: 11. This CDR3 has 15 amino acids. CDR3 sequence reads: CASSLGDSGKEKLFF. CDR3 coding DNA: TGTGCCAGCAGCCTGGGGGACAGCGGAAAGGAAAAACTGTTTTTT.

The chain links TRBV9 to TRBJ2-7, with D possibly TRBD2 on 7 matching bases. The CDR3 runs to 16 residues. V dropped 0 bases and J dropped 3 bases, with 16 bases sitting between them. Germline V lookup: CDR1 SGDLS, CDR2 YYNGEE. CDR3: CASSVEGRGHLYEQYF. The CDR3 DNA is TGTGCCAGCAGCGTAGAAGGGAGGGGACACCTCTACGAGCAGTACTTC.

The gene calls are TRBV21-1 and TRBJ2-7; the table's TRBD1 call for D was not verified on the DNA. TRBV21-1 is marked as a pseudogene. The CDR3 has 14 residues. This CDR3 reads CASSHRDSSYEQYF. Written as DNA, the CDR3 is TGTGCCAGCAGCCACCGGGACAGTTCCTACGAGCAGTACTTC.

The chain uses TRBV11-2 and TRBJ2-3; maybe TRBD2 (6 bases). Per the germline V gene, CDR1 is SGHAT and CDR2 is FQNNGV. This CDR3 region has 16 residues. V lost 2 bases and J 6 bases, leaving 18 bases between the germline ends. The CDR3 region has the DNA TGTGCCAGCAGCTTACGCCGGGACTGGGAATGGGATACGCAGTATTTT. This codes for CASSLRRDWEWDTQYF.

This chain connects TRBV25-1 to TRBJ1-1; no definite D call. The CDR3 contains 13 residues. CDR1 and CDR2 from the germline V gene are MGHDK and SYGVNS. V lost 8 bases and J 1 base, leaving 11 bases between the germline ends. Written as DNA, the CDR3 is TGTGCCAGCCGACACTCCGGGAACACTGAAGCTTTCTTT. It translates to CASRHSGNTEAFF. Full variable domain (outside the CDR3, taken from reference TRBV25-1 and TRBJ1-1): EADIYQTPRYLVIGTGKKITLECSQTMGHDKMYWYQQDPGMELHLIHYSYGVNSTEKGDLSSESTVSRIRTEHFPLTLESARPSHTSQYLCASRHSGNTEAFFGQGTRLTVV.

The chain joins TRBV28 to TRBJ2-1; TRBD2 agrees at 10 bases. J gave up 7 bases and V 3 bases, and 12 bases lay outside the gene matches. The CDR3 runs to 17 residues. Germline loops: CDR1 MDHEN, CDR2 SYDVKM. DNA of the CDR3: TGTGCCAGCAGTTTGATTAGCGGGGGGAGTGGGAAGAATGAGCAGTTCTTC. Encoded protein: CASSLISGGSGKNEQFF.

The chain has TRBV6-5 and TRBJ1-2; a weak D match, TRBD1 (5 bases). The CDR3 covers 15 residues. Germline CDR1 and CDR2: MNHEY and SVGAGI. Trimming cost V 2 bases and J 6 bases, with 16 bases left between them. CDR3 residues: CASSYRHRPNHGYTF. CDR3 DNA sequence: TGTGCCAGCAGTTACCGGCACAGGCCCAATCATGGCTACACCTTC.

The V call is TRBV19, the J call TRBJ1-5; no definite D call. Germline CDR1 and CDR2: LNHDA and SQIVND (reference sequence). The CDR3 sequence is 16 residues long. Between the trimmed V and J ends, which lost 1 base and 4 bases, there was a span of 14 bases. The CDR3 DNA sequence: TGTGCCAGTAGTATAGGGGCCAGTTCCCCTAATCAGCCCCAGCATTTT. It translates to CASSIGASSPNQPQHF.

The chain recombines TRBV11-2 with TRBJ1-4; D might be TRBD1 (5 bases). The germline V gene encodes CDR1 SGHAT and CDR2 FQNNGV. CDR3 length: 15 amino acids. V lost 1 base, J lost 0 bases, and 6 bases lay in between. The CDR3 protein is CASSLGQTTNEKLFF. CDR3 sequence (DNA): TGTGCCAGCAGCTTAGGACAGACAACTAATGAAAAACTGTTTTTT.

This chain connects TRBV4-2 to TRBJ1-2; TRBD1 aligns across 7 bases. The CDR3 contains 16 residues. The germline V gene has CDR1 LGHNA and CDR2 YNFKEQ. V lost 0 bases, J lost 2 bases, and 6 bases stayed unmatched. CDR3 region: CASSQDWPGGNYGYTF. CDR3 bases: TGTGCCAGCAGCCAAGATTGGCCAGGGGGAAACTATGGCTACACCTTC.

This clone was counted once. The CDR3 sequence: CASSPGAIYEQYF. The DNA of the CDR3 is TGTGCCAGCAGTCCGGGTGCTATCTACGAGCAGTACTTC. The chain recombines TRBV6-5 with TRBJ2-7; D unresolved. The CDR3 consists of 13 residues. Trimming shortened V by 5 bases and J by 3 bases, and 11 bases separated the two germline ends. Per germline, CDR1 MNHEY and CDR2 SVGAGI.

The chain joins TRBV19 to TRBJ1-2, with 7 bases fitting TRBD1. CDR1 and CDR2 (germline): LNHDA, SQIVND (reference sequence). With 0 bases clipped from V and 4 bases from J, the junction kept 5 bases outside the gene matches. The CDR3 loop spans 15 amino acids. CDR3 loop: CASSIDPGQFYGYTF. The CDR3 DNA follows: TGTGCCAGTAGTATAGACCCGGGACAGTTCTATGGCTACACCTTC.

This clone has just one count. The chain is built from TRBV5-6 and TRBJ1-2; 7 bases line up with TRBD1. Germline CDR1 reads SGHDT; CDR2 reads YYEEEE. Trimming cost V 4 bases and J 5 bases; bases outside gene matches: 5. The CDR3 length is 13 residues. CDR3 nucleotides: TGTGCCAGCAGCCTGGACAGGTATTATGGCTACACCTTC. Protein product: CASSLDRYYGYTF.

The V gene is TRBV6-5, the J gene TRBJ2-1, with TRBD1 matching over 8 bases. V was clipped by 6 bases and J by 9 bases; unmatched bases: 7. Germline CDR1 reads MNHEY; CDR2 reads SVGAGI. The CDR3 is made up of 13 amino acids. CDR3: CASRSNRGFEQFF. The CDR3 DNA follows: TGTGCCAGCAGGTCAAACAGGGGGTTTGAGCAGTTCTTC.

J is TRBJ2-7 and V is TRBV6-5; 8 nucleotides align to TRBD1. This CDR3 has 15 residues. The germline gives CDR1 MNHEY, CDR2 SVGAGI. After removal of 6 bases from V and 1 base from J, the junction contained 8 bases not matched to a gene. Here the CDR3 reads CASRSGQGGSYEQYF. Written as DNA, the CDR3 is TGTGCCAGCAGATCAGGACAGGGAGGTTCCTACGAGCAGTACTTC.

This clone was detected once. This chain uses TRBV5-8 with TRBJ1-5; D might be TRBD1 (5 bases). Germline CDR1 and CDR2: SGHTS and YDEGEE. There are 17 residues in the CDR3. V was pared by 4 bases and J by 2 bases, with 19 bases between. This chain's CDR3 is CASSRVIGTGGNQPQHF. The CDR3 DNA follows: TGTGCCAGCAGCCGGGTAATTGGGACTGGAGGCAATCAGCCCCAGCATTTT.

The rearrangement uses TRBV19 and TRBJ1-2, with D perhaps TRBD1 (5 bases). Trimming left V 5 bases short and J 4 bases short, with 11 bases between. Germline CDR1 and CDR2: LNHDA and SQIVND (reference sequence). The CDR3 loop spans 13 amino acids. The CDR3 region has the DNA TGTGCCAGTAGTTTGACAGACTTCTATGGCTACACCTTC. Protein product: CASSLTDFYGYTF.

The rearrangement links TRBV12-3 or TRBV12-4 to TRBJ1-2; unclear D gene. The ends were cut back, 5 bases at V and 2 bases at J, with 9 bases in the middle. The CDR3 runs to 13 residues. The CDR3 is CASSLGKNYGYTF. The DNA of the CDR3 is TGTGCCAGCAGTCTCGGGAAAAACTATGGCTACACCTTC.

This clone came up a few times. The chain joins TRBV5-4 to TRBJ1-2, with 7 bases aligning to TRBD1. CDR3 length: 14 amino acids. The germline gives CDR1 SGHNT, CDR2 YYREEE (reference sequence). J was trimmed by 5 bases and V by 0 bases; bases with no gene match: 4. The CDR3 loop is CASSLGGQRYGYTF. The DNA of the CDR3 is TGTGCCAGCAGCTTGGGGGGACAGAGATATGGCTACACCTTC.

The J gene is TRBJ2-2, the V gene TRBV29-1; D gene uncertain. The CDR3 is made up of 12 amino acids. From germline, CDR1 is SQVTM and CDR2 ANQGSEA. Trimming shortened V by 3 bases and J by 4 bases, and 6 bases separated the two germline ends. CDR3 region: CSVDWSTGELFF. CDR3 nucleotide sequence: TGCAGCGTTGACTGGAGCACCGGGGAGCTGTTTTTT.